The subject of this entry is one TCR beta chain. The target antigen is unknown. These data are taken from a study of B cell selection in AIRE deficiency. Findings and limits, study-wide: Approximately 31% of healthy-shared Treg sequences were found among patient Tconv cells. Shorter CDR3s marked shared Treg sequences, biased toward few non-templated insertions.

Sorting defined conventional CD4 T cells as CD4+CD127+. CDR1 is KGHSH, CDR2 LQKENI, per germline. V lost 3 bases to trimming and J lost 3 bases, with 6 bases between them. The CDR3 extends over 13 amino acids. In the authors' methods: Conventional T cell pools: approximately 1.1x10^5 distinct patient, some 1.3x10^5 donor TCRbeta sequences. Profiling relied on immunoSEQ multiplex PCR, and the TCRdb table lists in-frame clones only, not all of them. V and J calls plus clone size are reproduced from that table; the DNA served to infer D and trimming. The repertoire has under 25,000 clones, about 97% of them found once; the top ten carry 0.3%.

V usage is TRBV18 and J usage is TRBJ1-3; D gene ambiguous. Specimen: conventional CD4+ T cells sorted from PBMCs. This sequence originates from a human donor with AIRE deficiency. This CDR3 is CASSPAIGNTIYF. The CDR3 DNA follows: TGTGCCAGCTCACCGGCCATTGGAAACACCATATATTTT. The whole variable domain, filled in from reference TRBV18 and TRBJ1-3, reads NAGVMQNPRHLVRRRGQEARLRCSPMKGHSHVYWYRQLPEEGLKFMVYLQKENIIDESGMPKERFSAEFPKEGPSILRIQQVVRGDSAAYFCASSPAIGNTIYFGEGSWLTVV.